The rows below give T cell receptor beta chains drawn from one sample of a study of identical twins. Each CDR3 protein is one row after TCRdb ran MiXCR on the 5' RACE reads. The repertoire holds about 690,000 distinct CDR3 sequences, approximately 22% seen once, with roughly 4% in the top ten. The same data also went into a second study, on T cells expressing NK-cell markers.

The material sequenced was PBMCs. The receptors originated from a woman younger than 35 in good health. CDR3s include the opening cysteine and the closing phenylalanine or tryptophan. The D gene is left open where the match is weak. A clone size is listed for some rows: how often the clone was seen (once, few, many), or a class if it is expanded.

D gene	V gene	clone size	J gene	CDR3 protein	CDR3 DNA
NA	TRBV10-3	few	TRBJ2-1	CAISGNSNEQFF	TGTGCCATCAGTGGGAATAGCAATGAGCAGTTCTTC
TRBD1	TRBV2	few	TRBJ2-7	CASSPPNRGGLTYEQYF	TGTGCCAGCAGTCCCCCTAACAGGGGTGGGTTGACCTACGAGCAGTACTTC
NA	TRBV12-3/TRBV12-4	many	TRBJ2-3	CASSTSPLGTDTQYF	TGTGCCAGCAGCACCTCGCCTCTGGGCACAGATACGCAGTATTTT
NA	TRBV12-3/TRBV12-4	few	TRBJ2-4	CASSSFNLAKNIQYF	TGTGCCAGCAGTTCCTTTAACTTAGCCAAAAACATTCAGTACTTC
NA	TRBV13	few	TRBJ2-1	CASSPQDRYNEQFF	TGTGCCAGCAGCCCACAGGACCGCTACAATGAGCAGTTCTTC
NA	TRBV29-1	few	TRBJ2-1	CSVVTKRTAYNEQFF	TGCAGCGTGGTTACTAAGCGGACGGCCTACAATGAGCAGTTCTTC
TRBD1	TRBV6-1	NA	TRBJ1-4	CASSRGQSNEKLFF	TGTGCCAGCAGCAGGGGACAGTCAAATGAAAAACTGTTTTTT
TRBD2	TRBV20-1	NA	TRBJ2-1	CSLGGEEGNEQFF	TGCAGCCTGGGGGGGGAGGAGGGGAATGAGCAGTTCTTC
NA	TRBV20-1	few	TRBJ2-1	CSASGKYNEQFF	TGCAGTGCTAGCGGGAAGTACAATGAGCAGTTCTTC
TRBD2	TRBV12-3/TRBV12-4	NA	TRBJ2-1	CASSLRGRLAGGLQFF	TGTGCCAGCAGTCTCAGGGGGCGGCTAGCGGGAGGCCTGCAGTTCTTC
TRBD2	TRBV3-1	NA	TRBJ2-1	CASSHRAGGPHNEQFF	TGTGCCAGCAGCCACCGAGCGGGGGGGCCACACAATGAGCAGTTCTTC
NA	TRBV9	many	TRBJ2-1	CASSGRTLSYNEQFF	TGTGCCAGCAGCGGACGGACCCTCTCCTACAATGAGCAGTTCTTC
TRBD1	TRBV5-1	many	TRBJ2-3	CASSSFQTGDTDTQYF	TGCGCCAGCAGCTCGTTCCAGACAGGGGACACAGATACGCAGTATTTT
NA	TRBV5-6	NA	TRBJ2-7	CASSLEKVQYF	TGTGCCAGCAGCCTCGAGAAGGTGCAGTACTTC
NA	TRBV10-3	many	TRBJ2-7	CAISLGAGGFLSEQYF	TGTGCCATCAGTTTGGGAGCGGGCGGGTTTTTGAGCGAGCAGTACTTC
NA	TRBV5-5	NA	TRBJ2-7	CASSPRLGPINSYEQYF	TGTGCCAGCAGCCCCAGGTTGGGGCCCATCAACTCCTACGAGCAGTACTTC
NA	TRBV20-1	NA	TRBJ2-3	CSASYLNTQYF	TGCAGTGCTAGTTATCTGAATACGCAGTATTTT
TRBD2	TRBV20-1	few	TRBJ2-5	CSARVTPVGLAGATQYF	TGCAGTGCTAGAGTCACACCCGTCGGACTAGCGGGGGCGACCCAGTACTTC
NA	TRBV11-3	few	TRBJ2-3	CASSSTPDTQYF	TGTGCCAGCAGCTCTACTCCAGATACGCAGTATTTT
TRBD2	TRBV7-6	NA	TRBJ2-3	CASSSARGSRTDTQYF	TGTGCCAGCAGCTCCGCCCGCGGGAGCCGCACAGATACGCAGTATTTT
NA	TRBV5-5	few	TRBJ2-1	CASTPKGGPHYNEQFF	TGTGCCAGCACCCCAAAGGGCGGCCCCCACTACAATGAGCAGTTCTTC
NA	TRBV6-2/TRBV6-3	once	TRBJ2-2	CATGSGELFF	TGTGCCACCGGGTCCGGGGAGCTGTTTTTT
TRBD1	TRBV7-6	few	TRBJ1-1	CASSLGTGRTEAFF	TGTGCCAGCAGCCTCGGGACAGGGCGGACTGAAGCTTTCTTT
NA	TRBV4-1	NA	TRBJ1-3	CASSQVLRGASSGNTIYF	TGCGCCAGCAGCCAAGTATTAAGGGGGGCAAGCTCTGGAAACACCATATATTTT
NA	TRBV25-1	few	TRBJ2-5	CATLPGQGRKETQYF	TGTGCCACCCTTCCGGGACAAGGCCGAAAAGAGACCCAGTACTTC